The TCR beta chain under discussion was sequenced for a study of blood T cell repertoires in COVID-19 (dated by TCRdb to 2020 to 2021). Regarding the complete study: Collaborator samples came from the United States, Italy and Spain and covered acute and convalescent phases of COVID-19. The prospective study material was composed of cDNA or gDNA derived from T cells, B-cell-depleted T cells, or PBMCs. The dataset comprised deeply sampled blood TCRbeta repertoires from subjects exposed to, actively infected with, or recovered from COVID-19. The repertoires were made available in a free public database intended to serve as a resource for research on the immune response to SARS-CoV-2. Samples were obtained from the ongoing ImmuneRACE study (first 160 participants) and from 1,200 or so subjects provided by 6 global collaborators. Nearly every sample came with metadata listing a de-identified subject ID, COVID-19 status, age in years and sex. HLA class I and class II types, where available, came from metadata supplied by the sample provider rather than from assay-based typing.

V is trimmed back by 5 bases and J by 5 bases, and the junction contains 3 bases that no gene match accounts for. CDR1 MRHNA and CDR2 SNTAGT were looked up in the germline V gene. From the cysteine through the phenylalanine, the CDR3 covers 13 amino acids. The sequence is cut down to CDR3 DNA, 39 bases in frame from base 1. A remark on this clone: The antigen this receptor binds is unknown. No qualities accompany the bases; no much larger clone lies one base away.

The collaborating institutions used their own protocols to collect whole blood in K2EDTA tubes. For TCRbeta analysis, collaborators shipped samples as frozen whole blood, isolated PBMCs, or DNA extracted from either of those sample types. Overall study outcomes, separate from this receptor: The amount of clinical and demographic metadata varied by source and participant and was provided uncurated.

The immunoSEQ Assay, a bias-controlled multiplex PCR, was used to amplify TCRbeta CDR3 regions from genomic DNA. The original pipeline was this. Nucleated cell counts per sample were estimated from amplification of reference gene primers within the assay. To quantify the absolute abundance of each unique TCRbeta CDR3 rearrangement, sequence reads were collapsed and filtered. For each sample, productive Simpson clonality was calculated as the square root of Simpson's diversity index over productive rearrangements. TCRdb re-hosts the immuneACCESS table, in-frame sequences only. Its copies lack some clones; in the studies checked, an unresolved V gene accounts for under half of them, and the cause for the rest is not known. D and trimming were read from the DNA, whereas the V and J calls and clone size are those reported in that table. The sample table shows about 200,000 clones, and 85% to 90% are seen once. The ten largest clones capture under 2% of the sample.

The clonotype was recovered from a man between 18 and 35 years old with active or convalescent COVID-19. This chain joins TRBV6-4 to TRBJ2-1, and TRBD1 matches 7 of the central bases. Source material: peripheral blood. Here the CDR3 is given as CASSMGQNNEQFF. The DNA is TGTGCCAGCAGTATGGGACAGAACAATGAGCAGTTCTTC.